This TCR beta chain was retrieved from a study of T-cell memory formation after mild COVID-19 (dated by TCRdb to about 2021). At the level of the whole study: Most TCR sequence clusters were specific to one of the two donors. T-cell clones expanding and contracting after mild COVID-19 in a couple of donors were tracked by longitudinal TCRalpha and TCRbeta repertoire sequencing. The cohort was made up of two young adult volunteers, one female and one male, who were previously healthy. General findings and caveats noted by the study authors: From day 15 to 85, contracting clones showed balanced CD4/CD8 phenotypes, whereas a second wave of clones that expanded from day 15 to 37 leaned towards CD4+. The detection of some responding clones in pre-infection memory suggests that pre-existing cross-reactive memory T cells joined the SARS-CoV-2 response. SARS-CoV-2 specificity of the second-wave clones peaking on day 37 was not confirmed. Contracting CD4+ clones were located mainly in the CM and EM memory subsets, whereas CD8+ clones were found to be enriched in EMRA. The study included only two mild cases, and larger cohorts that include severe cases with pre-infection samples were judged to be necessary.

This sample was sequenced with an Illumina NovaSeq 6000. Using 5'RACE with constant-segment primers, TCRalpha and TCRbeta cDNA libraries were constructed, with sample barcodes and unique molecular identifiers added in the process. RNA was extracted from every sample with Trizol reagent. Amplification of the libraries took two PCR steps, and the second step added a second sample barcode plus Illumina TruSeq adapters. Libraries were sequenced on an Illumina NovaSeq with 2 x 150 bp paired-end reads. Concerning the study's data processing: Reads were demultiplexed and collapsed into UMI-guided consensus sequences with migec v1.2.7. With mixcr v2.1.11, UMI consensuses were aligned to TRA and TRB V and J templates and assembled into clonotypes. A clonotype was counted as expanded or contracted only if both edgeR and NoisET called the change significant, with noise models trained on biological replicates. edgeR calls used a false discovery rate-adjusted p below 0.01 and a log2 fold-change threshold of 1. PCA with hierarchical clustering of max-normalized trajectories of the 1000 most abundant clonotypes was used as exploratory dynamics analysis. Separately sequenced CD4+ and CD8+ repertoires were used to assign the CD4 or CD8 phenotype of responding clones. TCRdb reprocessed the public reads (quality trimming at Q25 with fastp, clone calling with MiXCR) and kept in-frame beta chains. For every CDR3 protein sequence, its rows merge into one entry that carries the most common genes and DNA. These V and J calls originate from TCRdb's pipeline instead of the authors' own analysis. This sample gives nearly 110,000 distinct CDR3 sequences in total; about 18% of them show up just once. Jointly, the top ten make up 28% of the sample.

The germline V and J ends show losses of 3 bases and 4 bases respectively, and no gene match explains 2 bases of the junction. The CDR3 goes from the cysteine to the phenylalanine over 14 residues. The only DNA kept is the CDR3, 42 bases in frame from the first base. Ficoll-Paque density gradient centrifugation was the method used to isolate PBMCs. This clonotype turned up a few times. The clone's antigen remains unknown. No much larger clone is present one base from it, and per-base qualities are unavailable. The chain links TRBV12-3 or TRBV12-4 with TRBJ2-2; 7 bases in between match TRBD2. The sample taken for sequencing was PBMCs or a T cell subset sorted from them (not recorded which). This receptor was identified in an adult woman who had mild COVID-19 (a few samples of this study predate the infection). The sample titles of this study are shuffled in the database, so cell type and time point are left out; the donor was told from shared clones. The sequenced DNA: TGTGCCAGCAGTTTTGGGACTACCACCGGGGAGCTGTTTTTT. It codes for CASSFGTTTGELFF.